These 26 T cell receptor beta chains share one sample of origin, sequenced in a study of blood T cell repertoires in COVID-19. Using immunoSEQ multiplex PCR, the repertoire was profiled, and TCRdb retains in-frame clones only, with some absent. The repertoire holds about 480,000 clones, more than 75% seen once, with about 1.7% in the top ten. Input material: PBMCs or T cells enriched from blood (not recorded which). These receptors all stem from a woman aged 40 to 55 who had recovered from COVID-19.

This chain links TRBV5-1 with TRBJ2-5; a weak D match, TRBD1 (8 bases). Per the germline V gene, CDR1 is SGHRS and CDR2 is YFSETQ. The CDR3 sequence is 14 residues long. V gave up 4 bases and J gave up 7 bases, with 17 bases separating them. The CDR3 DNA follows: TGCGCCAGCAGCCCGGACAGGGAGGGGGGGACCCAGTACTTC. Encoded protein: CASSPDREGGTQYF.

The chain links TRBV12-3 or TRBV12-4 to TRBJ1-1, with TRBD1 matching over 7 bases. V shed 6 bases, J shed 8 bases, and the junction held 6 bases outside the gene matches. There are 12 residues in the CDR3. CDR3 nucleotide sequence: TGTGCCAGCAGCTTACAGGGGCTAGAAGCTTTCTTT. This encodes CASSLQGLEAFF.

The rearrangement uses TRBV29-1 and TRBJ1-2, with 8 bases aligning to TRBD1. This CDR3 is 12 amino acids long. Germline trimming cut 5 bases from V and 7 bases from J; bases unmatched to any gene: 6. Germline assignment: CDR1 SQVTM and CDR2 ANQGSEA. The CDR3 here is CSVYRTGSGYTF. CDR3 DNA sequence: TGCAGCGTTTACCGGACAGGGAGTGGCTACACCTTC.

The V call is TRBV10-3, the J call TRBJ2-2; 9 bases fit TRBD2. Germline loops: CDR1 ENHRY, CDR2 SYGVKD. With V trimmed by 10 bases and J by 2 bases, 14 bases remained unmatched. CDR3 size: 17 residues. This chain's CDR3 is CATTSSGGRANTGELFF. In DNA, the CDR3 is TGTGCCACCACAAGTAGCGGCGGGAGGGCTAACACCGGGGAGCTGTTTTTT.

The chain couples TRBV7-8 to TRBJ1-4; 8 nucleotides match TRBD1. Germline V gives CDR1 SGHVS, CDR2 FQNEAQ. Unmatched junction bases numbered 6, after V lost 1 base and J lost 8 bases. The CDR3 is 15 amino acids. The chain's CDR3 is CASSLVWTGHEKLFF. In DNA, the CDR3 is TGTGCCAGCAGCTTAGTCTGGACAGGGCACGAAAAACTGTTTTTT.

This clone has just a few counts. This chain connects TRBV19 to TRBJ1-1, with D tentatively TRBD1 (6 bases). The CDR3 runs 15 residues. The germline V and J ends were trimmed by 6 bases and 2 bases, with 16 bases remaining between them. CDR1 is LNHDA, CDR2 SQIVND, per germline (reference sequence). The CDR3 spells CASSITRDINTEAFF. As DNA, the CDR3 is TGTGCCAGTAGCATTACCCGGGACATAAACACTGAAGCTTTCTTT. The variable domain in full, completed from reference TRBV19 and TRBJ1-1, reads DGGITQSPKYLFRKEGQNVTLSCEQNLNHDAMYWYRQDPGQGLRLIYYSQIVNDFQKGDIAEGYSVSREKKESFPLTVTSAQKNPTAFYLCASSITRDINTEAFFGQGTRLTVV.

The V and J genes are TRBV9 and TRBJ1-1, with 12 positions matching TRBD1. The CDR3 runs 17 residues. Germline V lookup: CDR1 SGDLS, CDR2 YYNGEE. The J segment lost 6 bases and the V segment lost 3 bases, leaving 12 bases of the junction unmatched. The CDR3 bases are TGTGCCAGCAGCGGCCGGGACAGGGGGCCCGAGGGGGCTGAAGCTTTCTTT. Translated: CASSGRDRGPEGAEAFF.

For the CDR3, the DNA is TGTGCCAGCAGTGAAGCCGGGATCGGCTACACCTTC. Translation gives CASSEAGIGYTF. This chain links TRBV6-1 with TRBJ1-2; D gene uncertain. V gave up 0 bases and J gave up 8 bases, with 7 bases separating them. The CDR3 spans 12 residues. Looked up from germline, CDR1 is MNHNS and CDR2 is SASEGT.

This clone came up a few times. The V gene is TRBV7-9, the J gene TRBJ1-4; 7 bases align to TRBD1. The CDR3 loop spans 17 amino acids. CDR1 and CDR2 from the germline V gene are SEHNR and FQNEAQ (reference sequence). Trimming removed 0 bases from V and 3 bases from J; junction bases left unmatched: 7. The CDR3 sequence is CASSLAIGDSSNEKLFF. CDR3 nucleotide sequence: TGTGCCAGCAGCTTAGCGATAGGGGACAGTTCTAATGAAAAACTGTTTTTT.

The chain couples TRBV10-2 to TRBJ1-1, with 7 positions matching TRBD1. The germline V gene has CDR1 WSHSY and CDR2 SAAADI. This CDR3 is built from 14 residues. V lost 5 bases and J lost 4; bases outside the gene matches: 7. The CDR3 loop is CASSWAGGITEAFF. In DNA, the CDR3 is TGCGCCAGCAGTTGGGCAGGGGGAATCACTGAAGCTTTCTTT.

The V call is TRBV18, the J call TRBJ2-3, with D uncertain. V dropped 6 bases and J dropped 4 bases, with 8 bases sitting between them. This CDR3 is built from 12 residues. Germline CDR1 and CDR2: KGHSH and LQKENI. CDR3 amino acids: CASSPYPDTQYF. In DNA form, the CDR3 reads TGTGCCAGCTCTCCCTATCCAGATACGCAGTATTTT.

The chain carries TRBV5-6 and TRBJ1-1; TRBD1 agrees at 7 bases. Germline loops: CDR1 SGHDT, CDR2 YYEEEE. This CDR3 is built from 13 residues. V lost 3 bases and J lost 3; bases outside the gene matches: 2. The CDR3 nucleotides are TGTGCCAGCAGCTGGACAGGTCACACTGAAGCTTTCTTT. It translates to CASSWTGHTEAFF.

The chain joins TRBV25-1 to TRBJ2-1; 10 bases align to TRBD1. Germline V lookup: CDR1 MGHDK, CDR2 SYGVNS. V was clipped by 4 bases and J by 7 bases; unmatched bases: 13. The CDR3 extends over 17 amino acids. CDR3 in DNA: TGTGCCAGCAGTGCCAGCCCCGGGACAGGGGCTCGGAATGAGCAGTTCTTC. Its protein is CASSASPGTGARNEQFF.

The rearrangement links TRBV12-3 or TRBV12-4 to TRBJ2-7; the match to TRBD1 covers 8 bases. The CDR3 contains 13 residues. J gave up 5 bases and V 6 bases, and 6 bases lay outside the gene matches. The CDR3 is CASRKQGVHEQYF. CDR3 in DNA: TGTGCCAGCAGGAAACAGGGGGTCCACGAGCAGTACTTC.

This clone was picked up a small number of times. The gene calls are TRBV20-1 and TRBJ1-2; D gene ambiguous. The CDR3 is made up of 11 amino acids. V was clipped by 5 bases and J by 10 bases, with 14 bases between them. Germline CDR1 is DFQATT and CDR2 is SNEGSKA (reference sequence). In DNA form, the CDR3 reads TGCAGTGCTTCCCTGGTGCCAGACTACACCTTC. Protein: CSASLVPDYTF.

This sequence joins TRBV5-8 and TRBJ1-5; TRBD1 matches 7 bases. J gave up 7 bases and V 5 bases, and 6 bases lay outside the gene matches. There are 13 residues in the CDR3. Germline V gene sequence: CDR1 SGHTS, CDR2 YDEGEE. The chain's CDR3 is CASRPKGAQPQHF. The CDR3 region has the DNA TGTGCCAGCAGGCCAAAGGGGGCCCAGCCCCAGCATTTT.

This chain connects TRBV6-5 to TRBJ1-2, with TRBD1 identical over 8 bases. Trimming cost V 8 bases and J 3 bases; bases outside gene matches: 8. CDR1 and CDR2 (germline): MNHEY, SVGAGI. This CDR3 has 14 residues. The CDR3 region is CASGLGQEDYGYTF. The CDR3 DNA sequence: TGTGCCAGCGGCTTGGGACAGGAGGACTATGGCTACACCTTC.

This chain joins TRBV5-1 and TRBJ2-5; 9 positions agree with TRBD2. The V and J ends lost 6 bases and 3 bases, in that order; junction bases with no gene match: 12. CDR1 and CDR2 (germline): SGHRS, YFSETQ. This CDR3 spans 16 amino acids. The CDR3 region is CASTLGASGVEETQYF. The DNA of the CDR3 is TGCGCCAGCACCCTGGGGGCTAGCGGGGTAGAAGAGACCCAGTACTTC. The full variable domain, its missing parts supplied by reference TRBV5-1 and TRBJ2-5, is KAGVTQTPRYLIKTRGQQVTLSCSPISGHRSVSWYQQTPGQGLQFLFEYFSETQRNKGNFPGRFSGRQFSNSRSEMNVSTLELGDSALYLCASTLGASGVEETQYFGPGTRLLVL.

The chain is built from TRBV7-9 and TRBJ2-1; D ambiguous. The CDR3 spans 12 residues. V lost 2 bases to trimming and J lost 4 bases, with 3 bases between them. The germline gives CDR1 SEHNR, CDR2 FQNEAQ (reference sequence). CDR3 nucleotide sequence: TGTGCCAGCAGCTTACTGTACAATGAGCAGTTCTTC. This gives the protein CASSLLYNEQFF.

J is TRBJ1-2 and V is TRBV7-9, with D unresolved. Germline V lookup: CDR1 SEHNR, CDR2 FQNEAQ (reference sequence). The CDR3 totals 14 residues. Trimming left V 4 bases short and J 8 bases short, with 17 bases between. The CDR3 region is CASSSLLSLLGYTF. The CDR3 DNA reads as TGTGCCAGCAGCTCCCTCCTGTCCCTTTTGGGCTACACCTTC.

The chain recombines TRBV29-1 with TRBJ1-1; D is ambiguous. Germline V gene data show CDR1 as SQVTM and CDR2 as ANQGSEA. V was shortened by 7 bases and J by 1 base, with 7 bases between the two germline ends. The CDR3 loop spans 11 amino acids. The CDR3: CSGNRNTEAFF. CDR3 bases: TGCAGCGGAAACAGGAACACTGAAGCTTTCTTT.

The V call is TRBV6-6, the J call TRBJ2-3; 7 bases line up with TRBD2. Germline V CDR1 and CDR2: MNHNY, SVGAGI (reference sequence). The trim removed 2 bases at V and 3 bases at J, leaving 5 bases unmatched. The CDR3 sequence is 15 residues long. The CDR3, as DNA: TGTGCCAGCAGTTACGGCGGGAGCGGAACAGATACGCAGTATTTT. Translation: CASSYGGSGTDTQYF.

The chain has TRBV19 and TRBJ2-7; TRBD1 matches 8 bases. The CDR3 consists of 14 residues. After removal of 8 bases from V and 4 bases from J, the junction contained 10 bases not matched to a gene. Germline V gene data show CDR1 as LNHDA and CDR2 as SQIVND (reference sequence). CDR3 sequence reads: CASSTGTGQYEQYF. Here the CDR3 DNA reads TGTGCCAGTTCCACCGGGACAGGACAATACGAGCAGTACTTC. Supplemented by reference TRBV19 and TRBJ2-7, the full variable domain reads DGGITQSPKYLFRKEGQNVTLSCEQNLNHDAMYWYRQDPGQGLRLIYYSQIVNDFQKGDIAEGYSVSREKKESFPLTVTSAQKNPTAFYLCASSTGTGQYEQYFGPGTRLTVT.

The rearrangement links TRBV5-4 to TRBJ2-5; a weak D match, TRBD1 (5 bases). This CDR3 has 14 residues. V was cut by 5 bases and J by 1 base, with 12 bases left in between. Germline lookup yields CDR1 SGHNT and CDR2 YYREEE (reference sequence). The CDR3 loop reads CASRPDSSQETQYF. The CDR3 nucleotides are TGTGCCAGCAGACCTGACAGCAGCCAAGAGACCCAGTACTTC.

The gene calls are TRBV29-1 and TRBJ1-3, with TRBD1 matching 7 bases. The CDR3 runs 16 residues. With 2 bases clipped from V and 1 base from J, the junction kept 8 bases outside the gene matches. Germline-derived CDR1 and CDR2 are SQVTM and ANQGSEA. CDR3 nucleotides: TGCAGCGTTGAAATCCCCCGGGACAGTTCTGGAAACACCATATATTTT. Translated, it gives CSVEIPRDSSGNTIYF.

The CDR3 nucleotides read TGTGCCCGGGGGGGAGGGGGCCTTGGGTACACCGGGGAGCTGTTTTTT. Protein sequence: CARGGGGLGYTGELFF. The chain has TRBV10-3 and TRBJ2-2; weak D call: TRBD2 (8 bases). The V end lost 11 bases, the J end lost 3 bases, and 22 bases lay between the germline ends. CDR3 length equals 16 residues. CDR1 and CDR2 from the germline V gene are ENHRY and SYGVKD.